These 13 T cell receptor beta chains were sequenced from one sample in a study of T cell changes during pregnancy in multiple sclerosis. Assay used: immunoSEQ multiplex PCR; TCRdb lists only in-frame clones, some missing. Of about 110,000 clones listed, around 90% were seen once; the top ten hold less than 2%. The sample consisted of peripheral blood, taken after pregnancy. Source of these receptors: a female donor with multiple sclerosis, enrolled in a pregnancy study.

The chain recombines TRBV19 with TRBJ1-5, with TRBD1 as a possible D gene (6 bases). The V gene's germline CDR1 is LNHDA and CDR2 SQIVND (reference sequence). The CDR3 covers 15 residues. V was shortened by 3 bases and J by 6 bases, with 15 bases between the two germline ends. CDR3 in amino acids: CASSMETGQGQPQHF. The DNA for the CDR3 is TGTGCCAGTAGTATGGAAACAGGGCAGGGTCAGCCCCAGCATTTT.

The chain has TRBV6-1 and TRBJ2-5, with 9 positions matching TRBD2. The CDR3 is 15 amino acids. From germline, CDR1 is MNHNS and CDR2 SASEGT. The V and J ends lost 5 bases and 5 bases, in that order; junction bases with no gene match: 9. The CDR3 spells CASSSPGLAGETQYF. DNA of the CDR3: TGTGCCAGCAGTTCCCCGGGACTAGCTGGGGAGACCCAGTACTTC.

The chain couples TRBV23-1 to TRBJ2-7, with D tentatively TRBD1 (6 bases). TRBV23-1 is sorted into the ORF group, with uncertain function. The CDR3 consists of 15 residues. Trimming removed 3 bases at V and 0 bases at J, with 12 bases between. The CDR3 sequence: CASSQVDRYSYEQYF. As DNA, the CDR3 is TGCGCCAGCAGTCAGGTCGACAGGTACTCCTACGAGCAGTACTTC.

The chain couples TRBV15 to TRBJ2-7, with D possibly TRBD1 on 6 matching bases. Per germline, CDR1 LNHNV and CDR2 YYDKDF (reference sequence). V dropped 0 bases and J dropped 1 base, with 16 bases sitting between them. The CDR3 consists of 17 residues. CDR3 coding DNA: TGTGCCACCAGCAGAGATTACGGACAGACCTTATCCTACGAGCAGTACTTC. Translated, it gives CATSRDYGQTLSYEQYF. Combining the CDR3 with reference TRBV15 and TRBJ2-7 gives the whole variable domain DAMVIQNPRYQVTQFGKPVTLSCSQTLNHNVMYWYQQKSSQAPKLLFHYYDKDFNNEADTPDNFQSRRPNTSFCFLDIRSPGLGDTAMYLCATSRDYGQTLSYEQYFGPGTRLTVT.

The chain combines TRBV5-1 with TRBJ1-3; TRBD1 might be the D (5 bases). Germline CDR1 is SGHRS and CDR2 is YFSETQ. Trimming shortened V by 1 base and J by 4 bases, and 12 bases separated the two germline ends. CDR3 size: 15 residues. The CDR3: CASSLTSGSGNTIYF. The CDR3, as DNA: TGCGCCAGCAGCTTGACTTCAGGGTCGGGAAACACCATATATTTT.

The rearrangement joins TRBV9 to TRBJ2-5; 11 bases line up with TRBD2. CDR1 and CDR2 from the germline V gene are SGDLS and YYNGEE. This CDR3 spans 15 amino acids. Trimming cost V 3 bases and J 2 bases; bases outside gene matches: 3. The CDR3 region has the DNA TGTGCCAGCAGCGCTAGCGGGGGGAAACAAGAGACCCAGTACTTC. Protein: CASSASGGKQETQYF.

The chain has TRBV9 and TRBJ2-3, with D maybe TRBD2 (7 bases). The CDR3 is 16 amino acids. CDR1 is SGDLS, CDR2 YYNGEE, per germline. With 4 bases removed from V and 1 base from J, the gap between germline ends came to 16 bases. The CDR3 region is CASSISRGGGTDTQYF. CDR3 sequence (DNA): TGTGCCAGCAGCATCAGCAGGGGAGGGGGCACAGATACGCAGTATTTT.

In this sample, this clone turned up once. The chain employs TRBV18 and TRBJ2-2; D gene ambiguous. The CDR3 consists of 15 residues. Trimming took off 3 bases at V and 3 bases at J, with 11 bases between the two ends. From germline, CDR1 is KGHSH and CDR2 LQKENI. CDR3 residues: CASSPLEGYTGELFF. As DNA, the CDR3 is TGTGCCAGCTCACCTCTAGAAGGTTACACCGGGGAGCTGTTTTTT.

The chain combines TRBV7-2 with TRBJ2-5, with 12 positions matching TRBD1. The CDR3 consists of 15 residues. Germline V CDR1 and CDR2: SGHTA, FQGNSA. Germline trimming cut 10 bases from V and 5 bases from J; bases unmatched to any gene: 11. The CDR3 sequence is CATGGDRGRWETQYF. CDR3 coding DNA: TGTGCCACTGGGGGGGACAGGGGGCGTTGGGAGACCCAGTACTTC.

V usage is TRBV19 and J usage is TRBJ2-1; D ambiguous. Germline values: CDR1 LNHDA, CDR2 SQIVND (reference sequence). With 5 bases removed from V and 8 bases from J, the gap between germline ends came to 19 bases. The CDR3 extends over 15 amino acids. The CDR3 region is CASSPAYFSRDEQFF. CDR3 nucleotide sequence: TGTGCCAGTAGTCCAGCGTATTTTAGTCGGGATGAGCAGTTCTTC.

This sequence joins TRBV19 and TRBJ1-5; 9 bases match TRBD1. With 5 bases clipped from V and 8 bases from J, the junction kept 10 bases outside the gene matches. Germline-derived CDR1 and CDR2 are LNHDA and SQIVND (reference sequence). The length of the CDR3 is 15 residues. The CDR3 bases are TGTGCCAGTAGTGGGGTGGGGACAGGGCTGGAGCCCCAGCATTTT. Encoded protein: CASSGVGTGLEPQHF.

The CDR3 nucleotides are TGTGCCAGCACCAAACGGGGGTTAAATGAGCAGTTCTTC. Amino acid sequence: CASTKRGLNEQFF. The chain couples TRBV6-6 to TRBJ2-1; D possibly corresponds to TRBD2 (6 bases). Germline CDR1 reads MNHNY; CDR2 reads SVGAGI (reference sequence). The V gene lost 7 bases and the J gene lost 7 bases, with 14 bases spanning the gap. The CDR3 length is 13 residues.

The chain is built from TRBV28 and TRBJ2-7; 7 positions match TRBD2. V lost 4 bases and J lost 3; bases outside the gene matches: 6. CDR1 is MDHEN, CDR2 SYDVKM, per germline. This CDR3 is 14 amino acids long. The CDR3: CASSSLGGIYEQYF. The CDR3 DNA reads TGTGCCAGCAGTTCCCTGGGGGGGATCTACGAGCAGTACTTC.